These 30 T cell receptor beta chains were all obtained from the same sample, sequenced in a study of cytotoxic CD8 clonotypes in ibrutinib-treated CLL. TCRdb's table, derived via immunoSEQ multiplex PCR, lists solely in-frame clones and lacks some. This sample has some 130,000 clones, with 80% to 90% found just once. The sample here was PBMCs, taken after 24 months of ibrutinib treatment. These receptors all stem from a human donor with chronic lymphocytic leukemia.

The chain has TRBV28 and TRBJ1-2; 7 nucleotides line up with TRBD1. The CDR3 contains 16 residues. Trimming cost V 1 base and J 4 bases; bases outside gene matches: 9. Germline CDR1 and CDR2: MDHEN and SYDVKM. CDR3 sequence: CASSLSRQGGSYGYTF. The DNA of the CDR3 is TGTGCCAGCAGTTTATCCCGGCAGGGGGGAAGCTATGGCTACACCTTC.

This clone was seen only once. The chain joins TRBV5-1 to TRBJ1-2, with 7 bases aligning to TRBD1. From germline, CDR1 is SGHRS and CDR2 YFSETQ. J was trimmed by 4 bases and V by 4 bases; bases with no gene match: 4. This CDR3 region has 13 residues. CDR3 sequence reads: CASSGGQSYGYTF. CDR3 nucleotides: TGCGCCAGCAGCGGGGGACAGAGCTATGGCTACACCTTC. The whole variable domain, filled in from reference TRBV5-1 and TRBJ1-2, reads KAGVTQTPRYLIKTRGQQVTLSCSPISGHRSVSWYQQTPGQGLQFLFEYFSETQRNKGNFPGRFSGRQFSNSRSEMNVSTLELGDSALYLCASSGGQSYGYTFGSGTRLTVV.

This clone was observed a single time. The chain uses TRBV7-9 and TRBJ1-3, with TRBD1 as a possible D gene (6 bases). V was clipped by 5 bases and J by 3 bases, with 14 bases between them. Germline assignment: CDR1 SEHNR and CDR2 FQNEAQ (reference sequence). The CDR3 has 15 residues. CDR3 DNA: TGTGCCAGCAGCCCCCCGGGGGCGCTTGGAAACACCATATATTTT. Its protein is CASSPPGALGNTIYF.

The CDR3 DNA sequence: TGTGCCAGCAGCAGACAGGCGCACACTGAAGCTTTCTTT. It translates to CASSRQAHTEAFF. The chain employs TRBV7-2 and TRBJ1-1; a possible D gene is TRBD1 (6 bases). The germline CDR1 and CDR2 sequences are SGHTA and FQGNSA. V was pared by 5 bases and J by 3 bases, with 10 bases between. The CDR3 is 13 amino acids.

The chain uses TRBV2 and TRBJ2-3; 9 bases match TRBD1. V lost 4 bases, J lost 3 bases, and 8 bases stayed unmatched. The length of the CDR3 is 16 residues. Germline CDR1 SNHLY, CDR2 FYNNEI. The CDR3 DNA reads as TGTGCCAGCAGTGTGAGGAGAGGACAGGGGACAGATACGCAGTATTTT. It codes for CASSVRRGQGTDTQYF.

The chain combines TRBV9 with TRBJ2-7, with 7 bases identical to TRBD2. Trimming cost V 0 bases and J 7 bases; bases outside gene matches: 4. The CDR3 is 13 amino acids. The germline V gene encodes CDR1 SGDLS and CDR2 YYNGEE. The CDR3 coding sequence is TGTGCCAGCAGCGTAGCGGGGGGTTGGGAGCAGTACTTC. It is translated as CASSVAGGWEQYF. The whole variable domain, remainder taken from reference TRBV9 and TRBJ2-7, is DSGVTQTPKHLITATGQRVTLRCSPRSGDLSVYWYQQSLDQGLQFLIQYYNGEERAKGNILERFSAQQFPDLHSELNLSSLELGDSALYFCASSVAGGWEQYFGPGTRLTVT.

The chain carries TRBV5-1 and TRBJ2-5; D may match TRBD1 or TRBD2 (6 bases each). Germline V gene sequence: CDR1 SGHRS, CDR2 YFSETQ. This CDR3 has 13 amino acids. The ends were cut back, 9 bases at V and 4 bases at J, with 16 bases in the middle. CDR3 protein: CATARGPGETQYF. The CDR3 coding sequence is TGCGCCACCGCTCGGGGGCCGGGAGAGACCCAGTACTTC.

This rearrangement joins TRBV7-2 to TRBJ2-7; tentative D call: TRBD2 (6 bases). There are 17 residues in the CDR3. Trimming left V 1 base short and J 3 bases short, with 19 bases between. The germline gives CDR1 SGHTA, CDR2 FQGNSA. The CDR3 spells CASSLELGGTFGYEQYF. CDR3 coding DNA: TGTGCCAGCAGCTTAGAATTGGGTGGGACTTTCGGCTACGAGCAGTACTTC.

Here the CDR3 DNA reads TGCGCCAGCAGCCAGTCGGCGGGGCAGTACTACGAGCAGTACTTC. Protein sequence: CASSQSAGQYYEQYF. This rearrangement joins TRBV4-3 to TRBJ2-7; D might be TRBD2 (6 bases). V lost 3 bases to trimming and J lost 3 bases, with 15 bases between them. The CDR3 consists of 15 residues. Germline V CDR1 and CDR2: LGHNA, YSLEER.

V is TRBV5-1 and J is TRBJ2-3; 9 bases are shared with TRBD2. The CDR3 runs to 14 residues. Germline V gene data show CDR1 as SGHRS and CDR2 as YFSETQ. The V gene end was trimmed by 7 bases and the J gene end by 2 bases; junction bases not matched to a gene: 5. CDR3 loop: CASCLAGSTDTQYF. As DNA, the CDR3 is TGCGCCAGCTGCCTAGCGGGGTCCACAGATACGCAGTATTTT.

This chain joins TRBV4-3 and TRBJ2-5; D remains unclear. CDR3 length equals 17 residues. With 4 bases removed from V and 2 bases from J, the gap between germline ends came to 20 bases. From germline, CDR1 is LGHNA and CDR2 YSLEER. CDR3 in DNA: TGCGCCAGCAGCCTGGTTAAGCGAGAGGAACCTCAAGAGACCCAGTACTTC. As protein: CASSLVKREEPQETQYF.

This chain uses TRBV7-9 with TRBJ2-3; D is perhaps TRBD1 (5 bases). V dropped 11 bases and J dropped 2 bases, with 11 bases sitting between them. Germline-derived CDR1 and CDR2 are SEHNR and FQNEAQ (reference sequence). The CDR3 extends over 12 amino acids. CDR3 protein: CAGSGFTDTQYF. CDR3 bases: TGTGCCGGTTCAGGGTTCACAGATACGCAGTATTTT.

The CDR3 DNA is TGCGCCAGCAGCTTGGATCCCACATCCCTCTCTGGAAACACCATATATTTT. It specifies CASSLDPTSLSGNTIYF. The chain carries TRBV5-1 and TRBJ1-3; D not resolved. The CDR3 extends over 17 amino acids. Between the trimmed V and J ends, which lost 0 bases and 0 bases, there was a span of 13 bases. Germline V gives CDR1 SGHRS, CDR2 YFSETQ.

The chain carries TRBV27 and TRBJ2-7, with D uncertain. The V end lost 4 bases, the J end lost 3 bases, and 10 bases lay between the germline ends. This CDR3 has 13 residues. Germline V gene lookup returns CDR1 MNHEY and CDR2 SMNVEV (reference sequence). As DNA, the CDR3 is TGTGCCAGCAGTTCAAACGACAACTACGAGCAGTACTTC. Protein sequence: CASSSNDNYEQYF.

V and J are TRBV15 and TRBJ2-1; 9 bases align to TRBD2. CDR1 and CDR2 from the germline V gene are LNHNV and YYDKDF (reference sequence). The CDR3 covers 18 residues. Trimming took 4 bases from V and 0 from J; bases not matched to a gene: 10. The CDR3 nucleotides are TGTGCCACCAGCAAGCTTAGGAATAGCGGGAGCTCCTACAATGAGCAGTTCTTC. This encodes CATSKLRNSGSSYNEQFF.

The V gene is TRBV5-4, the J gene TRBJ1-1; 7 bases agree with TRBD1. CDR1 and CDR2 (germline): SGHNT, YYREEE (reference sequence). This CDR3 is 14 amino acids long. Trimming took 5 bases from V and 5 from J; bases not matched to a gene: 9. The DNA for the CDR3 is TGTGCCAGCAGGGCTCAGGGGGAGAGAACTGAAGCTTTCTTT. Translated, it gives CASRAQGERTEAFF.

The rearrangement joins TRBV5-1 to TRBJ1-6; 8 bases line up with TRBD1. Germline V gene lookup returns CDR1 SGHRS and CDR2 YFSETQ. The CDR3 totals 15 residues. Losses at the gene ends were 7 bases for V and 8 bases for J; bases not matched to a gene: 11. This CDR3 reads CASGTGGREDSPLHF. The CDR3 coding sequence is TGCGCCAGCGGAACAGGGGGTCGTGAGGATTCACCCCTCCACTTT.

This clone was counted between two and nine times. The chain combines TRBV5-6 with TRBJ2-1; 7 nucleotides align to TRBD2. The CDR3 spans 15 residues. V shed 0 bases, J shed 4 bases, and the junction held 4 bases outside the gene matches. Germline V gene data show CDR1 as SGHDT and CDR2 as YYEEEE. CDR3 DNA: TGTGCCAGCAGCTTGGCGGGGGGAAATTACAATGAGCAGTTCTTC. It yields the protein CASSLAGGNYNEQFF.

The chain joins TRBV7-2 to TRBJ2-7; D gene ambiguous. The CDR3 length is 16 residues. CDR1 and CDR2 (germline): SGHTA, FQGNSA. With 1 base removed from V and 5 bases from J, the gap between germline ends came to 18 bases. The CDR3 DNA sequence: TGTGCCAGCAGCTTAGGGGTCGGGTTTGCGCGCAACGAGCAGTACTTC. Translated, it gives CASSLGVGFARNEQYF.

This chain uses TRBV6-5 with TRBJ1-2; D might be TRBD1 (5 bases). The germline V gene encodes CDR1 MNHEY and CDR2 SVGAGI. There are 15 residues in the CDR3. V gave up 2 bases and J gave up 0 bases, with 10 bases separating them. In DNA, the CDR3 is TGTGCCAGCAGTTACGATAAGACAGCTAACTATGGCTACACCTTC. The encoded protein is CASSYDKTANYGYTF.

The chain employs TRBV19 and TRBJ1-3, with 9 bases that match TRBD1. CDR1 is LNHDA and CDR2 is SQIVND in the germline V gene (reference sequence). V dropped 8 bases and J dropped 1; count of bases not matched to a gene: 9. This CDR3 contains 16 residues. The CDR3 nucleotides read TGTGCCAGTTCGACGACAGGGGGAGGATCTGGAAACACCATATATTTT. This codes for CASSTTGGGSGNTIYF.

CDR3 residues: CAISDTRSLAGEGGSYNEQFF. For the CDR3, the DNA is TGTGCCATCAGTGACACCCGGTCTCTAGCGGGAGAAGGTGGTTCCTACAATGAGCAGTTCTTC. The chain uses TRBV10-3 and TRBJ2-1, with TRBD2 matching over 10 bases. J gave up 1 base and V 3 bases, and 18 bases lay outside the gene matches. The CDR3 has 21 residues. Germline-derived CDR1 and CDR2 are ENHRY and SYGVKD.

The V and J genes are TRBV29-1 and TRBJ2-7; D remains ambiguous. Between the trimmed V and J ends, which lost 5 bases and 0 bases, there was a span of 11 bases. Germline CDR1 is SQVTM and CDR2 is ANQGSEA. The CDR3 extends over 13 amino acids. The CDR3 DNA follows: TGCAGCGTTCGGGCCGTTCTCTCCTACGAGCAGTACTTC. It is translated as CSVRAVLSYEQYF.

The chain joins TRBV30 to TRBJ1-5; 8 bases agree with TRBD1. V lost 2 bases to trimming and J lost 2 bases; unmatched junction nucleotides: 2. CDR1 and CDR2 from the germline V gene are GTSNPN and SVGIG (reference sequence). CDR3 length: 14 amino acids. The CDR3 sequence is CAWSQDRGNQPQHF. The CDR3 coding sequence is TGTGCCTGGAGTCAGGACAGGGGCAATCAGCCCCAGCATTTT. The complete variable domain, with remaining parts taken from reference TRBV30 and TRBJ1-5, reads SQTIHQWPATLVQPVGSPLSLECTVEGTSNPNLYWYRQAAGRGLQLLFYSVGIGQISSEVPQNLSASRPQDRQFILSSKKLLLSDSGFYLCAWSQDRGNQPQHFGDGTRLSIL.

Concerning this clone itself: A clone one base away is much larger, so this may be a read error. The chain uses TRBV7-8 and TRBJ1-5, with a possible D match to TRBD1 (5 bases). This CDR3 comprises 15 residues. The ends were cut back, 1 base at V and 0 bases at J, with 7 bases in the middle. The germline CDR1 and CDR2 sequences are SGHVS and FQNEAQ. Here the CDR3 reads CASSLEGNSNQPQHF. In DNA form, the CDR3 reads TGTGCCAGCAGCTTAGAGGGGAATAGCAATCAGCCCCAGCATTTT.

The chain combines TRBV2 with TRBJ1-5; D might be TRBD1 (5 bases). The CDR3 has 14 residues. CDR1 and CDR2 from the germline V gene are SNHLY and FYNNEI. Trimming left V 3 bases short and J 4 bases short, with 10 bases between. CDR3 amino acids: CASSDRVGNQPQHF. The CDR3 DNA is TGTGCCAGCAGTGACAGGGTGGGGAATCAGCCCCAGCATTTT. The full variable domain, with the rest looked up from reference TRBV2 and TRBJ1-5, is EPEVTQTPSHQVTQMGQEVILRCVPISNHLYFYWYRQILGQKVEFLVSFYNNEISEKSEIFDDQFSVERPDGSNFTLKIRSTKLEDSAMYFCASSDRVGNQPQHFGDGTRLSIL.

The chain couples TRBV7-9 to TRBJ1-4, with 7 bases identical to TRBD1. The germline gives CDR1 SEHNR, CDR2 FQNEAQ (reference sequence). The CDR3 covers 16 residues. V trimming: 6 bases; J trimming: 7 bases; junction bases outside the gene matches: 14. CDR3 nucleotides: TGTGCCAGCAGTCCCCGAGGGGCAGGGGGGACTGAAAAACTGTTTTTT. Translation: CASSPRGAGGTEKLFF.

This clone was recorded only once. The chain is built from TRBV19 and TRBJ1-1, with D possibly being TRBD1 (5 bases). CDR1 LNHDA and CDR2 SQIVND come from the germline V gene (reference sequence). CDR3 length: 14 amino acids. Between the trimmed V and J ends, which lost 10 bases and 1 base, there was a span of 16 bases. CDR3 loop: CATSRGTANTEAFF. For the CDR3, the DNA is TGTGCCACCAGCCGTGGGACGGCGAACACTGAAGCTTTCTTT.

Points on this clone: Other nucleotide sequences in the sample specify the same CDR3. Here the CDR3 DNA reads TGTGCCAGCAGAGGGGGGCAAGAGACCCAGTACTTC. It is translated as CASRGGQETQYF. The chain is built from TRBV28 and TRBJ2-5; D may be TRBD1 or TRBD2 (6 bases each). The V end was cut by 6 bases, the J end by 2 bases, with 7 bases between. This CDR3 contains 12 residues. Germline V gene data show CDR1 as MDHEN and CDR2 as SYDVKM.

CDR3 protein: CASPKARTGRDWNYGYTF. The CDR3 region has the DNA TGTGCCAGCCCGAAAGCTCGGACAGGGAGGGACTGGAACTATGGCTACACCTTC. The J gene is TRBJ1-2, the V gene TRBV27, with 8 bases identical to TRBD1. The CDR3 consists of 18 residues. Trimming took 8 bases from V and 2 from J; bases not matched to a gene: 19. CDR1 and CDR2 from the germline V gene are MNHEY and SMNVEV (reference sequence).